The 7 T cell receptor beta chains below come from one sample, sequenced in a study of shared clonotypes between healthy human individuals (TCRdb year 2020). The library was generated by the immunoSEQ multiplex PCR assay. Imported from immuneACCESS, the table was reduced by TCRdb to in-frame sequences with V and J called. These copies leave out some clones; in studies compared against another copy, an unresolved V gene accounts for under half, and the cause of the remainder is not known. The sample table lists about 1.9 million clones, around 95% of them with a count of one. The ten largest clonotypes hold around 1.7% of the sample. CD8 naive samples were CD45RO-negative cells positively selected for CCR7, giving a CD45RA+CCR7+ population that excluded TemRA cells. The sequencing input was naive CD8+ T cells from PBMCs. The sample's cell subset or site label, in plain terms: CD45RA+CCR7+. These receptors were collected from a man younger than 35 in good health. Some clones in this sample may be carry-over from other donors' samples.

The rearrangement links TRBV5-1 to TRBJ1-1; tentatively, D is TRBD1 (5 bases). CDR1 and CDR2 from the germline V gene are SGHRS and YFSETQ. The germline V and J ends were trimmed by 3 bases and 3 bases, with 9 bases remaining between them. The CDR3 is 13 amino acids. Here the CDR3 DNA reads TGCGCCAGCAGCTACCGGGGGGACACTGAAGCTTTCTTT. It yields the protein CASSYRGDTEAFF.

The chain carries TRBV7-2 and TRBJ2-1, with D unresolved. Between the trimmed V and J ends, which lost 1 base and 5 bases, there was a span of 18 bases. This CDR3 is built from 17 residues. Germline CDR1 SGHTA, CDR2 FQGNSA. This chain's CDR3 is CASSLEWAVRAHNEQFF. The CDR3 nucleotides read TGTGCCAGCAGCTTAGAGTGGGCGGTCAGAGCCCACAATGAGCAGTTCTTC.

This rearrangement joins TRBV29-1 to TRBJ2-7; D unclear. The CDR3 totals 11 residues. Trimming took 2 bases from V and 3 from J, leaving 5 bases between them. Germline loops: CDR1 SQVTM, CDR2 ANQGSEA. CDR3 coding DNA: TGCAGCGTTGAAAGTAACTACGAGCAGTACTTC. It codes for CSVESNYEQYF.

The chain employs TRBV6-5 and TRBJ2-3, with D maybe TRBD2 (6 bases). This CDR3 region has 15 residues. The germline V and J ends were trimmed by 0 bases and 5 bases, with 12 bases remaining between them. Germline CDR1 is MNHEY and CDR2 is SVGAGI. CDR3 residues: CASSYSSGVEDTQYF. The CDR3 DNA follows: TGTGCCAGCAGTTACTCCTCGGGAGTGGAAGATACGCAGTATTTT.

The rearrangement uses TRBV30 and TRBJ1-4, with a possible D match to TRBD1 (6 bases). V was shortened by 0 bases and J by 8 bases, with 19 bases between the two germline ends. The germline CDR1 and CDR2 sequences are GTSNPN and SVGIG (reference sequence). The CDR3 is made up of 16 amino acids. The CDR3 loop is CAWSVPVGQGNEKLFF. CDR3 DNA sequence: TGTGCCTGGAGTGTACCCGTCGGGCAGGGGAACGAAAAACTGTTTTTT.

This clone was observed once. The sample carries other DNA sequences with the same CDR3. The chain has TRBV4-3 and TRBJ2-7; 10 bases fit TRBD2. The V gene's germline CDR1 is LGHNA and CDR2 YSLEER. The CDR3 covers 15 residues. With 1 base clipped from V and 3 bases from J, the junction kept 3 bases outside the gene matches. This CDR3 is CASSQGLAGVYEQYF. The CDR3 DNA sequence: TGCGCCAGCAGCCAAGGCCTAGCGGGAGTCTACGAGCAGTACTTC.

The chain links TRBV6-5 to TRBJ2-7; D is perhaps TRBD1 (5 bases). V lost 6 bases and J lost 4, with 10 bases in between. CDR3 length: 12 amino acids. Germline loops: CDR1 MNHEY, CDR2 SVGAGI. CDR3 bases: TGTGCCAGCAGCCCAGGGTTTTACGAGCAGTACTTC. As protein: CASSPGFYEQYF.